One sample yielded the 7 T cell receptor beta chains listed below, sequenced in a study of T-cell memory formation after mild COVID-19. TCRdb fed the 5' RACE reads into MiXCR, producing one record per CDR3 protein. The table records around 400,000 distinct CDR3 sequences, 24% of them present only once. The sequenced sample consisted of PBMCs or a T cell subset sorted from them (not recorded which). The source is an adult woman who had mild COVID-19 (a few samples of this study predate the infection). Cell type and time point are not known.

The chain is built from TRBV7-2 and TRBJ2-3; 9 bases map to TRBD2. J gave up 3 bases and V 1 base, and 5 bases lay outside the gene matches. Germline CDR1 and CDR2: SGHTA and FQGNSA. The CDR3 is 16 amino acids. CDR3 nucleotides: TGTGCCAGCAGCTTAGTCTACCTAGCGGGGACAGATACGCAGTATTTT. Protein: CASSLVYLAGTDTQYF. Together with reference TRBV7-2 and TRBJ2-3, the CDR3 gives the full variable domain: GAGVSQSPSNKVTEKGKDVELRCDPISGHTALYWYRQSLGQGLEFLIYFQGNSAPDKSGLPSDRFSAERTGGSVSTLTIQRTQQEDSAVYLCASSLVYLAGTDTQYFGPGTRLTVL.

The chain is built from TRBV30 and TRBJ2-6, with D unresolved. Between the trimmed V and J ends, which lost 1 base and 1 base, there was a span of 5 bases. This CDR3 is 14 amino acids long. Germline assignment: CDR1 GTSNPN and CDR2 SVGIG (reference sequence). The CDR3 protein is CAWSEGSGANVLTF. The CDR3 nucleotides read TGTGCCTGGAGTGAGGGATCTGGGGCCAACGTCCTGACTTTC.

Only a few counts were recorded for this clonotype. This rearrangement joins TRBV27 to TRBJ2-1; D is ambiguous. The germline V gene encodes CDR1 MNHEY and CDR2 SMNVEV (reference sequence). V lost 5 bases and J lost 6, with 17 bases in between. CDR3 size: 15 residues. The CDR3 loop is CASSTPRLLVNEQFF. The DNA for the CDR3 is TGTGCCAGCAGTACACCCCGACTCCTCGTCAATGAGCAGTTCTTC.

CDR3 protein: CSAFSPRVASGDNEQFF. CDR3 DNA sequence: TGCAGTGCTTTTTCGCCCCGTGTGGCTAGCGGTGACAATGAGCAGTTCTTC. The rearrangement links TRBV20-1 to TRBJ2-1; 7 bases are a match to TRBD2. This CDR3 comprises 17 residues. Trimming at V came to 5 bases and at J to 5 bases, leaving 18 bases not matched to a gene. Looked up from germline, CDR1 is DFQATT and CDR2 is SNEGSKA (reference sequence).

The CDR3 region is CASSFGGAGRDTQYF. The CDR3 DNA is TGCGCCAGCAGCTTTGGGGGGGCCGGGAGAGATACGCAGTATTTT. The chain employs TRBV5-1 and TRBJ2-3; possibly TRBD2 for D (7 bases). Trimming removed 2 bases from V and 5 bases from J, with 15 bases in between. Germline CDR1 is SGHRS and CDR2 is YFSETQ. The CDR3 totals 15 residues.

The chain joins TRBV9 to TRBJ2-7; 9 nucleotides line up with TRBD2. Per germline, CDR1 SGDLS and CDR2 YYNGEE. V lost 2 bases, J lost 2 bases, and 8 bases stayed unmatched. This CDR3 has 16 residues. The DNA of the CDR3 is TGTGCCAGCAGCGTTAGCGGGAGCGCTAAGGCCTACGAGCAGTACTTC. Amino acid sequence: CASSVSGSAKAYEQYF.

This rearrangement joins TRBV12-3 or TRBV12-4 to TRBJ2-1; TRBD2 agrees at 8 bases. This CDR3 contains 14 residues. V lost 5 bases, J lost 7 bases, and 7 bases stayed unmatched. CDR3 sequence: CASSPRGGLNEQFF. The CDR3, as DNA: TGTGCCAGCAGTCCCCGGGGGGGCCTTAATGAGCAGTTCTTC.